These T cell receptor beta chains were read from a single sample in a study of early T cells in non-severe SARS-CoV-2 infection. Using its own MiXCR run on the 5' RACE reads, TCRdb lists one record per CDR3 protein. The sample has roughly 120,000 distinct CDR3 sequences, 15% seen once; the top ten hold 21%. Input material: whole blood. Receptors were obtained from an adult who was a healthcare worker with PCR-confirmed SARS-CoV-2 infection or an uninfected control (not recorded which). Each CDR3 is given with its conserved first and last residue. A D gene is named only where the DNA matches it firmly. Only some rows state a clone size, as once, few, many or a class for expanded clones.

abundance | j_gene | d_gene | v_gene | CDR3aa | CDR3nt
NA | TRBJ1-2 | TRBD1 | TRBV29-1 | CSVDETGLYGYTF | TGCAGCGTTGATGAGACAGGGCTCTATGGCTACACCTTC
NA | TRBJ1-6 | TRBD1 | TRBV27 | CASRTGASPLHF | TGTGCCAGCAGGACAGGGGCATCACCCCTCCACTTT
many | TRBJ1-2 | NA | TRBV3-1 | CASSQTVTYGYTF | TGTGCCAGCAGCCAAACCGTGACCTATGGCTACACCTTC
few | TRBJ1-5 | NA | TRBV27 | CASSLLSNQPQHF | TGTGCCAGCAGTTTACTCAGCAATCAGCCCCAGCATTTT
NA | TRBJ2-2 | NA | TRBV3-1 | CASSNGFTGELFF | TGTGCCAGCAGCAACGGGTTTACCGGGGAGCTGTTTTTT
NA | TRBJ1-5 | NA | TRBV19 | CASNSEAAPQGPQHF | TGTGCCAGTAACAGTGAGGCGGCCCCCCAGGGGCCCCAGCATTTT
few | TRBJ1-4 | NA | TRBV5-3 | CARSYWGGLSRKKLFF | TGTGCCAGAAGCTATTGGGGCGGACTGAGCAGGAAAAAACTGTTTTTT
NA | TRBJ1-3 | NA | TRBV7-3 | CASSPQGGPGNTIYF | TGTGCCAGCAGCCCACAGGGTGGACCTGGAAACACCATATATTTT
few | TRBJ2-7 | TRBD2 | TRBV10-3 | CAISGSNGGEYEQYF | TGTGCCATCAGTGGTTCTAACGGGGGGGAGTACGAGCAGTACTTC
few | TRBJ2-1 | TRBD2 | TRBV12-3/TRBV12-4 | CASSSTTLAGSYNEQFF | TGTGCCAGCAGTTCGACCACACTAGCGGGGAGTTACAATGAGCAGTTCTTC
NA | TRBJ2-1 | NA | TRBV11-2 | CASASIRSNEQFF | TGTGCCAGCGCCTCAATAAGGTCCAATGAGCAGTTCTTC
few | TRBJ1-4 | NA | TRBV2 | CASSPYTVGENEKLFF | TGTGCCAGCAGTCCCTACACAGTTGGGGAGAATGAAAAACTGTTTTTT
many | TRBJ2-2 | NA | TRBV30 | CAWSVRTGTGELFF | TGTGCCTGGAGTGTACGTACAGGAACCGGGGAGCTGTTTTTT
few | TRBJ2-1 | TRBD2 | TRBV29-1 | CSVEDPSPLAGGLLF | TGCAGCGTTGAAGATCCCTCCCCTCTAGCGGGGGGGCTTCTCTTC
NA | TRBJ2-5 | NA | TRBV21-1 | CANLLTKTQYF | TGTGCCAACTTACTAACGAAGACCCAGTACTTC
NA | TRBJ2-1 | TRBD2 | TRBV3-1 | CASSQGRGSSYNEQFF | TGTGCCAGCAGCCAAGGTCGCGGGAGCTCCTACAATGAGCAGTTCTTC
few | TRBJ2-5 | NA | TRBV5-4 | CASSDSRSIQETQYF | TGTGCCAGCAGTGATTCGAGGAGCATCCAAGAGACCCAGTACTTC
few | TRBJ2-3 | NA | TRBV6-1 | CASSERGGKQYF | TGTGCCAGCAGTGAGCGAGGAGGGAAGCAGTATTTT
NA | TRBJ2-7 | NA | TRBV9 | CASSVRGSYEQYF | TGTGCCAGCAGCGTAAGGGGCTCCTACGAGCAGTACTTC
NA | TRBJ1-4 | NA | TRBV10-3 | CAISETREPGKLFF | TGTGCCATCAGTGAGACGAGGGAACCGGGGAAACTGTTTTTT
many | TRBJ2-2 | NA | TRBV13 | CASSLSRPGELFF | TGTGCCAGCAGCCTCAGTCGGCCCGGGGAGCTGTTTTTT
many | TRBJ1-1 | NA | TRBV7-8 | CASSFPPEGLNTEAFF | TGTGCCAGCAGCTTTCCCCCCGAGGGACTGAACACTGAAGCTTTCTTT
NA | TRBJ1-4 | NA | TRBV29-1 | CSVDGGGEKLFF | TGCAGCGTTGATGGCGGGGGGGAAAAACTGTTTTTT
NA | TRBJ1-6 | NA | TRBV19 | CASRAAGAEALHF | TGTGCCAGTAGAGCGGCTGGGGCGGAGGCCCTCCACTTT
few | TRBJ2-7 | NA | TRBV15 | CATSRASPAEQYF | TGTGCCACCAGCCGGGCCAGCCCGGCAGAGCAGTACTTC
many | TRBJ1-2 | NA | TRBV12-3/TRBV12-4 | CASNPPGSYGYTF | TGTGCCAGCAACCCTCCCGGCAGCTATGGCTACACCTTC
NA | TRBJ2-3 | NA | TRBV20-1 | CSARAGDTQYF | TGCAGTGCTAGAGCCGGAGATACGCAGTATTTT
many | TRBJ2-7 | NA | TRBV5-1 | CASSLDSLYEQYF | TGCGCCAGCAGCTTGGACAGCCTCTACGAGCAGTACTTC
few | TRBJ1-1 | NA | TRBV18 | CASSISRLDGTEAFF | TGTGCCAGCTCAATAAGCAGACTTGATGGCACTGAAGCTTTCTTT
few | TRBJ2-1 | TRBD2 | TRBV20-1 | CSASLQRGYNEQFF | TGCAGTGCTAGTCTGCAGCGGGGGTACAATGAGCAGTTCTTC
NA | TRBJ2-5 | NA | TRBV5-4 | CASSFDQETQYF | TGTGCCAGCAGCTTTGACCAAGAGACCCAGTACTTC
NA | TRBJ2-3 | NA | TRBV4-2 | CASSPPQGLKAPYF | TGTGCCAGCAGCCCACCTCAGGGTCTCAAGGCTCCGTATTTT
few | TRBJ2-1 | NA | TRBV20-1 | CSARLQWNEQFF | TGCAGTGCTAGATTACAGTGGAATGAGCAGTTCTTC
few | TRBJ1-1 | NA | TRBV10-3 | CAIREKLDTEAFF | TGTGCCATCAGAGAGAAGTTGGACACTGAAGCTTTCTTT
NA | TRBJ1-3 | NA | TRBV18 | CASSRGSGNTIYF | TGTGCCAGCTCACGTGGATCTGGAAACACCATATATTTT
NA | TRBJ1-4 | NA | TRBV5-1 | CASGFGGPNEKLFF | TGCGCCAGCGGTTTCGGGGGCCCGAATGAAAAACTGTTTTTT
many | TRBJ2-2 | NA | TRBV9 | CASSTNTGELFF | TGTGCCAGCAGCACGAACACCGGGGAGCTGTTTTTT
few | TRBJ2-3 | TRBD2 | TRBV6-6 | CASSYGSSGGTDTQYF | TGTGCCAGCAGTTACGGGTCAAGCGGGGGAACGGATACGCAGTATTTT
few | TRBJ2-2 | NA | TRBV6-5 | CASSPRTNTGELFF | TGTGCCAGCAGTCCCCGGACGAACACCGGGGAGCTGTTTTTT
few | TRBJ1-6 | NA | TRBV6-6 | CASTEIGRSPLHF | TGTGCCAGCACCGAAATCGGACGGTCACCCCTCCACTTT
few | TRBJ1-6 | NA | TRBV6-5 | CASSERGNNSPLHF | TGTGCCAGCAGTGAACGGGGGAATAATTCACCCCTCCACTTT
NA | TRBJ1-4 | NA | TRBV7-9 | CASSGRGATNEKLFF | TGTGCCAGCAGCGGGCGGGGCGCAACTAATGAAAAACTGTTTTTT
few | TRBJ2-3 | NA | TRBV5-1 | CASRHSTTDTQYF | TGCGCCAGCAGACACTCTACTACAGATACGCAGTATTTT
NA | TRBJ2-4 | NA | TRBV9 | CASSTRGDPLAKNIQYF | TGTGCCAGCAGCACGCGTGGGGATCCCTTAGCCAAAAACATTCAGTACTTC
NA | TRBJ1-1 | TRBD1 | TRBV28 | CASSLGGQTNTEAFF | TGTGCCAGCAGCCTAGGGGGACAGACGAACACTGAAGCTTTCTTT
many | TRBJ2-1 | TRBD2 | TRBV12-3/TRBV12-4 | CASSPWTSGMANEQFF | TGTGCCAGCAGTCCCTGGACTAGCGGGATGGCCAATGAGCAGTTCTTC
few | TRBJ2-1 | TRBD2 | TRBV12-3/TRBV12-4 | CASRGLAGGPTAPNEQFF | TGTGCCAGCAGGGGACTAGCGGGGGGCCCAACTGCTCCCAATGAGCAGTTCTTC
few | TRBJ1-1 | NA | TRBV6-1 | CASSESHEAEAFF | TGTGCCAGCAGTGAATCTCATGAGGCTGAAGCTTTCTTT
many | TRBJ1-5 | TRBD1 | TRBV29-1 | CSGDSSNQPQHF | TGCAGCGGGGACAGTAGCAATCAGCCCCAGCATTTT
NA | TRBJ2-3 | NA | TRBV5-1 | CASSLEGGSDTQYF | TGCGCCAGCAGCTTGGAGGGGGGATCAGATACGCAGTATTTT
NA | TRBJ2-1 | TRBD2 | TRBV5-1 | CASSFDAGGFSQGEQFF | TGCGCCAGCAGCTTCGACGCGGGGGGCTTCTCCCAGGGTGAGCAGTTCTTC
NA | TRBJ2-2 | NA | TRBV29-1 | CSVGLGHTNTGELFF | TGCAGCGTTGGGTTGGGACATACGAACACCGGGGAGCTGTTTTTT
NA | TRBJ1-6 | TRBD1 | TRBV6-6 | CASRKRDSPVNSPLHF | TGTGCCAGCAGGAAAAGGGACAGTCCCGTCAATTCACCCCTCCACTTT
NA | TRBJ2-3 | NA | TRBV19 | CACQGTDTQYF | TGTGCCTGCCAAGGCACAGATACGCAGTATTTT
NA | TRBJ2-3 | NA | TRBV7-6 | CASSVMTAHTQYF | TGTGCCAGCAGCGTTATGACTGCCCATACGCAGTATTTT